The 30 T cell receptor beta chains presented below share a single source sample, sequenced in a study of cytomegalovirus exposure and HLA in healthy donors. The PCR ran on 60 Vbeta and 13 Jbeta primers. Repertoires were generated with immunoSEQ multiplex PCR, while TCRdb's copy carries only in-frame clones and drops some. The sample holds some 150,000 clones, approximately 80% seen once. The sequencing input was PBMCs. The receptors derive from a woman aged 25 to 45 in good health and CMV-seronegative.

V and J are TRBV19 and TRBJ1-6; D may be TRBD1 (5 bases). V was trimmed by 10 bases and J by 5 bases, leaving 18 bases between them. The CDR3 runs 15 residues. Germline loops: CDR1 LNHDA, CDR2 SQIVND (reference sequence). The CDR3: CAIGPQGSDNSPLHF. CDR3 coding DNA: TGTGCCATTGGTCCGCAGGGAAGTGATAATTCACCCCTCCACTTT. Full variable domain (remainder filled in from reference TRBV19 and TRBJ1-6): DGGITQSPKYLFRKEGQNVTLSCEQNLNHDAMYWYRQDPGQGLRLIYYSQIVNDFQKGDIAEGYSVSREKKESFPLTVTSAQKNPTAFYLCAIGPQGSDNSPLHFGNGTRLTVT.

This clone was recorded only once. The rearrangement uses TRBV5-4 and TRBJ2-7, with D hard to call. This CDR3 has 15 amino acids. Deletions cut 0 bases from V and 2 bases from J, with 12 bases between. Per the germline V gene, CDR1 is SGHNT and CDR2 is YYREEE (reference sequence). CDR3 residues: CASSLDLRGTYEQYF. As DNA, the CDR3 is TGTGCCAGCAGCTTGGATTTACGAGGAACCTACGAGCAGTACTTC.

The rearrangement links TRBV5-6 to TRBJ1-3; D is ambiguous. V shed 2 bases and J shed 2 bases, with 14 bases lying between them. The CDR3 extends over 16 amino acids. CDR1 is SGHDT and CDR2 is YYEEEE in the germline V gene. This CDR3 reads CASSFVDGVPGNTIYF. The CDR3 coding sequence is TGTGCCAGCAGCTTCGTCGACGGAGTGCCTGGAAACACCATATATTTT.

The chain recombines TRBV27 with TRBJ1-1; no reliable D call. The V end was cut by 2 bases, the J end by 5 bases, with 9 bases between. There are 13 residues in the CDR3. Germline V CDR1 and CDR2: MNHEY, SMNVEV (reference sequence). The CDR3 sequence: CASSLRPGTEAFF. As DNA, the CDR3 is TGTGCCAGCAGTTTACGGCCGGGTACTGAAGCTTTCTTT.

The chain joins TRBV4-1 to TRBJ2-7; 10 bases are a match to TRBD2. The CDR3 spans 15 residues. V shed 1 base and J 4 bases; nucleotides not matched to a gene: 4. Germline lookup yields CDR1 MGHRA and CDR2 YSYEKL. The CDR3 here is CASSQGLAGAYEQYF. CDR3 nucleotide sequence: TGCGCCAGCAGCCAAGGGCTAGCGGGGGCATACGAGCAGTACTTC.

V and J are TRBV27 and TRBJ2-1; 8 bases line up with TRBD1. Germline-derived CDR1 and CDR2 are MNHEY and SMNVEV (reference sequence). V lost 2 bases and J lost 8; bases outside the gene matches: 5. The CDR3 loop spans 14 amino acids. CDR3 sequence (DNA): TGTGCCAGCAGTTTAATGACAGGGGAGTATGAGCAGTTCTTC. Translation gives CASSLMTGEYEQFF.

This chain links TRBV5-1 with TRBJ2-7, with D maybe TRBD1 (5 bases). The CDR3 is made up of 14 amino acids. Looked up from germline, CDR1 is SGHRS and CDR2 is YFSETQ. Deletions cut 0 bases from V and 1 base from J, with 8 bases between. CDR3 protein: CASSLEGASYEQYF. The CDR3 nucleotides are TGCGCCAGCAGCTTGGAAGGGGCGTCCTACGAGCAGTACTTC.

This clone has just one count. The rearrangement joins TRBV4-1 to TRBJ2-3; 9 bases fit TRBD2. From germline, CDR1 is MGHRA and CDR2 YSYEKL. There are 16 residues in the CDR3. V lost 4 bases, J lost 0 bases, and 5 bases stayed unmatched. The CDR3 bases are TGCGCCAGCAGCCGTCGAACTAGCGGGAGCACAGATACGCAGTATTTT. It translates to CASSRRTSGSTDTQYF.

The chain has TRBV7-6 and TRBJ2-5; the D gene is possibly TRBD1 (6 bases). Germline V gene lookup returns CDR1 SGHVS and CDR2 FNYEAQ. The V gene lost 5 bases and the J gene lost 5 bases, with 18 bases spanning the gap. The CDR3 has 15 amino acids. The CDR3 sequence: CASSPRDTLGETQYF. DNA of the CDR3: TGTGCCAGCAGCCCTAGGGACACATTGGGGGAGACCCAGTACTTC.

The CDR3 DNA reads as TGTGCCAGCAGCCCGGTTATCGGGGGTAGCAGGACTGAAGCTTTCTTT. It specifies CASSPVIGGSRTEAFF. This sequence joins TRBV7-9 and TRBJ1-1, with a weak D call TRBD1 (5 bases). CDR1 is SEHNR and CDR2 is FQNEAQ in the germline V gene (reference sequence). The V end was cut by 5 bases, the J end by 5 bases, with 21 bases between. This CDR3 has 16 amino acids. Together with reference TRBV7-9 and TRBJ1-1, the CDR3 gives the full variable domain: DTGVSQNPRHKITKRGQNVTFRCDPISEHNRLYWYRQTLGQGPEFLTYFQNEAQLEKSRLLSDRFSAERPKGSFSTLEIQRTEQGDSAMYLCASSPVIGGSRTEAFFGQGTRLTVV.

V gene TRBV7-2 combines with J gene TRBJ2-7; 9 bases fit TRBD1. This CDR3 has 14 residues. CDR1 and CDR2 from the germline V gene are SGHTA and FQGNSA. J gave up 6 bases and V 5 bases, and 8 bases lay outside the gene matches. The CDR3 is CASSRRDRVAEQYF. The DNA for the CDR3 is TGTGCCAGCAGCCGCCGGGACAGGGTGGCCGAGCAGTACTTC.

This clone was found a few times. The chain employs TRBV10-3 and TRBJ2-5, with 13 nucleotides matching TRBD2. This CDR3 has 17 amino acids. Germline loops: CDR1 ENHRY, CDR2 SYGVKD. Trimming at V came to 6 bases and at J to 1 base, leaving 8 bases not matched to a gene. CDR3 loop: CAISPGLAGAFQETQYF. CDR3 bases: TGTGCCATCAGCCCAGGACTAGCGGGGGCCTTCCAAGAGACCCAGTACTTC.

The chain uses TRBV28 and TRBJ2-7; a possible D gene is TRBD1 (6 bases). Between the trimmed V and J ends, which lost 3 bases and 1 base, there was a span of 13 bases. CDR1 and CDR2 (germline): MDHEN, SYDVKM. This CDR3 spans 15 amino acids. The CDR3 region is CASSFPTGASYEQYF. DNA for the CDR3: TGTGCCAGCAGTTTCCCGACAGGTGCGTCCTACGAGCAGTACTTC.

This chain joins TRBV4-3 and TRBJ2-7; possibly TRBD1 for D (5 bases). The CDR3 extends over 15 amino acids. Trimming left V 0 bases short and J 6 bases short, with 15 bases between. Germline-derived CDR1 and CDR2 are LGHNA and YSLEER. The CDR3, as DNA: TGCGCCAGCAGCCAAGAGCCCCTTACAAGGGGCGAGCAGTACTTC. Encoded protein: CASSQEPLTRGEQYF.

The chain has TRBV5-4 and TRBJ2-7; 9 bases are a match to TRBD1. The CDR3 spans 16 residues. Trimming removed 1 base from V and 2 bases from J; junction bases left unmatched: 7. CDR1 and CDR2 (germline): SGHNT, YYREEE (reference sequence). CDR3 amino acids: CASSLTTGGRTYEQYF. The CDR3 DNA reads as TGTGCCAGCAGCTTGACCACAGGGGGCCGTACCTACGAGCAGTACTTC.

The genes are TRBV5-1 and TRBJ2-7, with 8 positions matching TRBD1. Germline V gives CDR1 SGHRS, CDR2 YFSETQ. Losses at the gene ends were 4 bases for V and 2 bases for J; bases not matched to a gene: 8. The CDR3 covers 15 residues. The CDR3 region is CASSDRTGPPYEQYF. CDR3 nucleotides: TGCGCCAGCAGCGATAGGACAGGGCCCCCCTACGAGCAGTACTTC.

The rearrangement joins TRBV5-1 to TRBJ2-2, with TRBD1 as a possible D gene (5 bases). V lost 6 bases, J lost 6 bases, and 30 bases lay in between. CDR1 is SGHRS and CDR2 is YFSETQ in the germline V gene. This CDR3 has 19 residues. The DNA for the CDR3 is TGCGCCAGCAATTCTGGGTACAAGCAGGGTTCTGACCTGGCCGGGGAGCTGTTTTTT. It encodes CASNSGYKQGSDLAGELFF.

V gene TRBV7-8 combines with J gene TRBJ1-4; a weak D match, TRBD1 (5 bases). V was pared by 2 bases and J by 13 bases, with 14 bases between. Germline lookup yields CDR1 SGHVS and CDR2 FQNEAQ. There are 13 residues in the CDR3. This chain's CDR3 is CASSLLEYGGLFF. In DNA form, the CDR3 reads TGTGCCAGCAGCTTATTGGAGTACGGGGGACTGTTTTTT.

The rearrangement joins TRBV29-1 to TRBJ1-2, with 8 positions matching TRBD1. V dropped 1 base and J dropped 6; count of bases not matched to a gene: 13. CDR1 is SQVTM and CDR2 is ANQGSEA in the germline V gene. This CDR3 has 16 residues. DNA for the CDR3: TGCAGCGTTGAAGGGACAGGGCCCAAGGACGCGAATGGCTACACCTTC. Amino acid sequence: CSVEGTGPKDANGYTF.

This clone turned up a few times. J is TRBJ2-2 and V is TRBV19; the match to TRBD1 covers 10 bases. The CDR3 extends over 16 amino acids. The junction had 12 bases not matched to a gene; V was cut back by 7 bases and J by 7 bases. Germline CDR1 and CDR2: LNHDA and SQIVND (reference sequence). The CDR3 region is CASIQGGTGVIGELFF. In nucleotides, the CDR3 is TGTGCCAGTATCCAAGGCGGGACAGGGGTTATCGGGGAGCTGTTTTTT.

The table lists this clone with a count of one. This rearrangement joins TRBV6-5 to TRBJ1-1; no reliable D call. With 6 bases removed from V and 0 bases from J, the gap between germline ends came to 8 bases. Germline CDR1 reads MNHEY; CDR2 reads SVGAGI. The length of the CDR3 is 13 residues. CDR3 DNA sequence: TGTGCCAGCAGACCCGACATGAACACTGAAGCTTTCTTT. Protein sequence: CASRPDMNTEAFF.

V usage is TRBV14 and J usage is TRBJ1-2; 11 bases are a match to TRBD1. The J segment lost 4 bases and the V segment lost 1 base, leaving 2 bases of the junction unmatched. The V gene's germline CDR1 is SGHDN and CDR2 FVKESK. There are 15 residues in the CDR3. Here the CDR3 DNA reads TGTGCCAGCAGCCAAGCCGGGACAGGGGGCTATGGCTACACCTTC. Its protein product is CASSQAGTGGYGYTF.

The rearrangement joins TRBV19 to TRBJ1-5; D is possibly TRBD1 (5 bases). From germline, CDR1 is LNHDA and CDR2 SQIVND (reference sequence). This CDR3 has 13 residues. Trimming shortened V by 1 base and J by 6 bases, and 7 bases separated the two germline ends. CDR3 nucleotides: TGTGCCAGTAGTATAGCAAGGGGTCAGCCCCAGCATTTT. Residues: CASSIARGQPQHF.

This clone was observed once. Relative to the germline gene, one junction end is altered; a read error may explain this. The chain joins TRBV19 to TRBJ2-2; weak D call: TRBD2 (6 bases). Per germline, CDR1 LNHDA and CDR2 SQIVND (reference sequence). The CDR3 runs to 15 residues. The CDR3: CASSIASTNTGGLFF. The DNA for the CDR3 is TGTGCCAGTAGTATAGCTAGCACGAACACCGGGGGGCTGTTTTTT.

The V and J genes are TRBV18 and TRBJ2-2; 9 positions match TRBD1. V lost 5 bases to trimming and J lost 6 bases; unmatched junction nucleotides: 7. The CDR3 runs to 15 residues. CDR1 is KGHSH and CDR2 is LQKENI in the germline V gene. CDR3 in amino acids: CASSEGQGWSGELFF. The CDR3 coding sequence is TGTGCCAGCTCAGAAGGACAGGGGTGGTCCGGGGAGCTGTTTTTT.

This chain uses TRBV10-3 with TRBJ2-5, with 7 positions matching TRBD2. The V gene end was trimmed by 7 bases and the J gene end by 5 bases; junction bases not matched to a gene: 10. The CDR3 loop spans 14 amino acids. Germline CDR1 is ENHRY and CDR2 is SYGVKD. The CDR3 DNA sequence: TGTGCCATCACTAGCGGTCCACCCCCCGAGACCCAGTACTTC. This translates into CAITSGPPPETQYF.

The chain links TRBV7-6 to TRBJ2-3; 14 bases agree with TRBD2. V was pared by 1 base and J by 5 bases, with 8 bases of the junction left unmatched. Germline assignment: CDR1 SGHVS and CDR2 FNYEAQ. The CDR3 totals 18 residues. Here the CDR3 reads CASSLVGLAGDMVDTQYF. CDR3 sequence (DNA): TGTGCCAGCAGCTTAGTGGGACTAGCGGGAGATATGGTAGATACGCAGTATTTT. Full variable domain (missing parts from reference TRBV7-6 and TRBJ2-3): GAGVSQSPRYKVTKRGQDVALRCDPISGHVSLYWYRQALGQGPEFLTYFNYEAQQDKSGLPNDRFSAERPEGSISTLTIQRTEQRDSAMYRCASSLVGLAGDMVDTQYFGPGTRLTVL.

The V and J genes are TRBV19 and TRBJ1-5; D gene unclear. Germline CDR1 is LNHDA and CDR2 is SQIVND (reference sequence). V shed 5 bases and J shed 6 bases, with 14 bases lying between them. The CDR3 is 14 residues long. CDR3: CASSQRPGGQPQHF. The CDR3 DNA follows: TGTGCCAGTAGTCAAAGGCCTGGAGGTCAGCCCCAGCATTTT.

The rearrangement uses TRBV4-1 and TRBJ2-7; TRBD1 is a possible D gene (6 bases). CDR3 length equals 15 residues. Germline V gene sequence: CDR1 MGHRA, CDR2 YSYEKL. The V and J ends lost 2 bases and 5 bases respectively, with 16 bases between them. The DNA of the CDR3 is TGCGCCAGCAGCCAATCAACAGGGCCCCCAAACGAGCAGTACTTC. Translation gives CASSQSTGPPNEQYF.

The rearrangement joins TRBV7-3 to TRBJ1-2, with D unclear. Germline V gene data show CDR1 as SGHTA and CDR2 as FQGTGA. Trimming pared 5 bases from V and 5 bases from J, leaving 15 bases between. The CDR3 is 14 residues long. CDR3 region: CASSPDGSDYGYTF. DNA for the CDR3: TGTGCCAGCAGCCCGGACGGGAGTGATTATGGCTACACCTTC.